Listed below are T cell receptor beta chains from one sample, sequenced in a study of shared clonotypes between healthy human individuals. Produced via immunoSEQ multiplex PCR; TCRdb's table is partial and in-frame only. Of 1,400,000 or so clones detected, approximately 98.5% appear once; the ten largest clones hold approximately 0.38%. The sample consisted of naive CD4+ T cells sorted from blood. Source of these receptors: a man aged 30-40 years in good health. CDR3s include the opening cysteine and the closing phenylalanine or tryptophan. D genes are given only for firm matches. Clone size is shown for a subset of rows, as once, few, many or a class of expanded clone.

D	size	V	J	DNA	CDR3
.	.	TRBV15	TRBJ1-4	TGTGCCACCAGCAGAGTTGGCCGGGTCAGCAAATTTTTT	CATSRVGRVSKFF
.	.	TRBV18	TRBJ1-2	TGTGCCAGCCAAGAAGTGGTTGACTATGGCTACACCTTC	CASQEVVDYGYTF
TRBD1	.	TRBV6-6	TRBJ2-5	TGTGCCAGCAGAAGGACAGGGGGGCAAGAGACCCAGTACTTC	CASRRTGGQETQYF
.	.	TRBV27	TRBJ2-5	TGTGCCAGCAGTTTTCTCGGGACAGAGACCCAGTACTTC	CASSFLGTETQYF
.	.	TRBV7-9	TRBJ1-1	TGTGCCAGCAGCTTAGGGGACCGGCAGGGGTACACTGAAGCTTTCTTT	CASSLGDRQGYTEAFF
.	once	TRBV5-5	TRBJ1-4	TGTGCCAGCAGCTTGGCTTGGAGGAGTAATGAAAAACTGTTTTTT	CASSLAWRSNEKLFF
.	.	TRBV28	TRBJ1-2	TGTGCCAGCAGTTTAGACAGGAGTAGCTATGGCTACACCTTC	CASSLDRSSYGYTF
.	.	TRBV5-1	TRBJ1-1	TGCGCCAGCAGCTTGGCCCTGGGCACTGAAGCTTTCTTT	CASSLALGTEAFF
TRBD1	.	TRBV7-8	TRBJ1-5	TGTGCCAGCAGCACAGGGGCCCGCGTTTATAGCAATCAGCCCCAGCATTTT	CASSTGARVYSNQPQHF
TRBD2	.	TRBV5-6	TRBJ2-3	TGTGCCAGCAACCCTCTAGCGGGAGATACGGATACGCAGTATTTT	CASNPLAGDTDTQYF
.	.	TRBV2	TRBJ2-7	TGTGCCAGCGCCCAGACCTACGAGCAGTACTTC	CASAQTYEQYF
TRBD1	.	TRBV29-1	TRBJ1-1	TGCAGCGCCTCGGACAGGGGTCTATTCGAAGCTTTCTTT	CSASDRGLFEAFF
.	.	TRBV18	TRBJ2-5	TGTGCCAGCTCACCACTCGACGGACCAGAGACCCAGTACTTC	CASSPLDGPETQYF
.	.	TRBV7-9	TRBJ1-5	TGTGCCAGCAGCCCGGCCGCCGGGACTGGGGGCAATCAGCCCCAGCATTTT	CASSPAAGTGGNQPQHF
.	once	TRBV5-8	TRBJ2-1	TGTGCCAGCAGCTTGGTTCTAGGGGGGTTCTTC	CASSLVLGGFF
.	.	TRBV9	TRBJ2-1	TGTGCCAGCAGCGTACGACCGGAGCACAATGAGCAGTTCTTC	CASSVRPEHNEQFF
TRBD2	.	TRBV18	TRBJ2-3	TGTGCCAGCTCACCATTAGGGTCTAGCGGATTACTAAGCACAGATACGCAGTATTTT	CASSPLGSSGLLSTDTQYF
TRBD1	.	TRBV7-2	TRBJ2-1	TGTGCCAGCACTAGGGACAGGGTTGTGAATGAGCAGTTCTTC	CASTRDRVVNEQFF
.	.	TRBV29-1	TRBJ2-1	TGCAGCGGTGGGGTTAACCGATACAATGAGCAGTTCTTC	CSGGVNRYNEQFF
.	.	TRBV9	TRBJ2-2	TGTGCCAGCAGCGTTGGGTCGCGTTCGGACACCGGGGAGCTGTTTTTT	CASSVGSRSDTGELFF
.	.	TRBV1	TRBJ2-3	TGCACCAGCGTCGAAACAGGGGGTATAGATACGCAGTATTTT	CTSVETGGIDTQYF
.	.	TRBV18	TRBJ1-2	TGTGCCAGCTCACCACTAGCCAGGGTAGGCGGCTACACCTTC	CASSPLARVGGYTF
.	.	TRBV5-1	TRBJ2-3	TGCGCCAGCAGCTTGCCAGGGGCAACAGATACGCAGTATTTT	CASSLPGATDTQYF
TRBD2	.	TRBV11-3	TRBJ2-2	TGTGCCAGCAGCTTAGGGCTAGCGGCCACCGGGGAGCTGTTTTTT	CASSLGLAATGELFF
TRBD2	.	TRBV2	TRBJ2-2	TGTGCCAGCAGTGAAAGAGCTAGCGGGAGGGCGAGCACCGGGGAGCTGTTTTTT	CASSERASGRASTGELFF
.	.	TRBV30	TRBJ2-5	TGTGCCTGGGGTGCAACGGGATTCTCGGGGGAGACCCAGTACTTC	CAWGATGFSGETQYF
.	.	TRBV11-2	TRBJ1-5	TGTGCCAGCAGCTTATCAGGACAACAGCCCCAGCATTTT	CASSLSGQQPQHF
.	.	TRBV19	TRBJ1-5	TGTGCCAGTAGGTTGAGGGGGGACAATCAGCCCCAGCATTTT	CASRLRGDNQPQHF
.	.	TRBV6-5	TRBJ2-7	TGTGCCAGCAGTTACTCAGGGTACGGCGAGCAGTACTTC	CASSYSGYGEQYF
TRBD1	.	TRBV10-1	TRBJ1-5	TGCGCCAGCAGTGAGGATCGTAGGGGGCATCAGCCCCAGCATTTT	CASSEDRRGHQPQHF
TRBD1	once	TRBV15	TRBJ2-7	TGTGCCACCGGACAGGCCTACGAGCAGTACTTC	CATGQAYEQYF
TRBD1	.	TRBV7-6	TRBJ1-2	TGTGCCAGCAGCCCGTGGAGACAGGGGGTGTTCGATGGCTACACCTTC	CASSPWRQGVFDGYTF
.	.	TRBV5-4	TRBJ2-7	TGTGCCAGCAGCCCGCCAACTAGCTACGAGCAGTACTTC	CASSPPTSYEQYF
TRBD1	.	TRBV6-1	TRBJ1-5	TGTGCCAGCTCACAGGGGGTATATCAGCCCCAGCATTTT	CASSQGVYQPQHF
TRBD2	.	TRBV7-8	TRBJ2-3	TGTGCCAGCAGCAAAGGACTAGTGGTTTCAGATACGCAGTATTTT	CASSKGLVVSDTQYF
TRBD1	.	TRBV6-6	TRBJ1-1	TGTGCCAGCAGTTACCCCAGGGGGCGAGGAAACACTGAAGCTTTCTTT	CASSYPRGRGNTEAFF
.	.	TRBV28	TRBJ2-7	TGTGCCAGCAGCTTTGTATACTACGAGCAGTACTTC	CASSFVYYEQYF
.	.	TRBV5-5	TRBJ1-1	TGTGCCAGCAGCCTGTGGGGGCGGGACACTGAAGCTTTCTTT	CASSLWGRDTEAFF
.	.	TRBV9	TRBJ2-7	TGTGCCAGCAGCGTAGGCTACGGGTCAGCCTACGAGCAGTACTTC	CASSVGYGSAYEQYF
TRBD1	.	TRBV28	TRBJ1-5	TGTGCCAGCAGTGGAGACAGGGCGAATCAGCCCCAGCATTTT	CASSGDRANQPQHF
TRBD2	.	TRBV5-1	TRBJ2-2	TGCGCCAGCAGCATTAGACTAGCGGGAGGGCCGGGCACCGGGGAGCTGTTTTTT	CASSIRLAGGPGTGELFF
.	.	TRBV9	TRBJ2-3	TGTGCCAGCAGCGTAGTTAGCAGCACAGATACGCAGTATTTT	CASSVVSSTDTQYF
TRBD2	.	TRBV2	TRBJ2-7	TGTGCCAGCGGGCAACTAGCGGGAGGGCCCCACGAGCAGTACTTC	CASGQLAGGPHEQYF
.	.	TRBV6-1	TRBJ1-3	TGTGCCAGCAGTGAAGCAGGGGTCGGAAACACCATATATTTT	CASSEAGVGNTIYF
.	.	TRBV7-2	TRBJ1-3	TGTGCCAGCAGCTCGAGGGGAGTCTCTGGAAACACCATATATTTT	CASSSRGVSGNTIYF
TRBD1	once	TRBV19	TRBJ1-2	TGTGCCAGTAGTCTTCCCGAGGGACAGGGGACGGAAGGCTACACCTTC	CASSLPEGQGTEGYTF
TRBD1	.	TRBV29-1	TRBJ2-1	TGCAGCCCTCTTTCTCTGACAGGGAGCTCCTACAATGAGCAGTTCTTC	CSPLSLTGSSYNEQFF
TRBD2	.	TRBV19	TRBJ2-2	TGTGCCAGTAGTATCCCCCTGCTAGCGGCGAACACCGGGGAGCTGTTTTTT	CASSIPLLAANTGELFF
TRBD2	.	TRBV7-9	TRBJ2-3	TGTGCCAGCAGCTTTGCTTCGGCTCGGGGCGGGAGGGTTGGAGATACGCAGTATTTT	CASSFASARGGRVGDTQYF
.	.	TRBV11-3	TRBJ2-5	TGTGCCAGCAGCTTAGGAGGGCGAGAGACCCAGTACTTC	CASSLGGRETQYF
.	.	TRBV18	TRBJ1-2	TGTGCCAGCTCACCACTTTCCGGGACAAATCCTAACTATGGCTACACCTTC	CASSPLSGTNPNYGYTF
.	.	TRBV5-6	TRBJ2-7	TGTGCCAGCAGCATCGACAGAGAATCCTACGAGCAGTACTTC	CASSIDRESYEQYF
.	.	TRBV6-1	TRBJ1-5	TGTGCCAGCAGTGTGGGGGGACCTAGCAATCAGCCCCAGCATTTT	CASSVGGPSNQPQHF
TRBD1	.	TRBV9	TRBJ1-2	TGTGCCAGCAGCCCCCGCGCAGAGGGACAGCTTGGCTACACCTTC	CASSPRAEGQLGYTF
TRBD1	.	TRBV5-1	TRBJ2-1	TGCGCCAGCAGCTTGCCCAGGACAGGGGCTGAGCAGTTCTTC	CASSLPRTGAEQFF
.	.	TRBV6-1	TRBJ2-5	TGTGCCAGCAGTGACAGGGTCGGCGAGACCCAGTACTTC	CASSDRVGETQYF
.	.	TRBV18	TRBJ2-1	TGTGCCAGCTCACCACTTGGGGATGAGCAGTTCTTC	CASSPLGDEQFF
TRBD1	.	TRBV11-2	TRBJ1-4	TGTGCCAGCAGCGTTTCCCAGGGGGCGCGGGATGAAAAACTGTTTTTT	CASSVSQGARDEKLFF
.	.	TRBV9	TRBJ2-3	TGTGCCAGCAGCGTAGCCGGACCAGGCACAGATACGCAGTATTTT	CASSVAGPGTDTQYF
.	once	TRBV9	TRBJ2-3	TGTGCCAGCAGCGTACGGGGTAGCGAGGTAGCGGATACGCAGTATTTT	CASSVRGSEVADTQYF